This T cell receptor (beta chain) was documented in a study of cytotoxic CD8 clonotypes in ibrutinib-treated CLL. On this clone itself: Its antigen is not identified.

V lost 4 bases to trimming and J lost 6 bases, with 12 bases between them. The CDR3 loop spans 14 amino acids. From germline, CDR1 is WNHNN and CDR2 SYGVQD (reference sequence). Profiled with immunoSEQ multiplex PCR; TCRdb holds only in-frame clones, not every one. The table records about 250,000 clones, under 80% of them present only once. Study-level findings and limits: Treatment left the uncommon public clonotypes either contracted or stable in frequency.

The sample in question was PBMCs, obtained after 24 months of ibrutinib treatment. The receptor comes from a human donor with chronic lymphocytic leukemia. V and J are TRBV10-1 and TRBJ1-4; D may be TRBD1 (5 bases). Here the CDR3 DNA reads TGCGCCAGCAGTGCCGCCGGGACGGATGAAAAACTGTTTTTT. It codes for CASSAAGTDEKLFF.